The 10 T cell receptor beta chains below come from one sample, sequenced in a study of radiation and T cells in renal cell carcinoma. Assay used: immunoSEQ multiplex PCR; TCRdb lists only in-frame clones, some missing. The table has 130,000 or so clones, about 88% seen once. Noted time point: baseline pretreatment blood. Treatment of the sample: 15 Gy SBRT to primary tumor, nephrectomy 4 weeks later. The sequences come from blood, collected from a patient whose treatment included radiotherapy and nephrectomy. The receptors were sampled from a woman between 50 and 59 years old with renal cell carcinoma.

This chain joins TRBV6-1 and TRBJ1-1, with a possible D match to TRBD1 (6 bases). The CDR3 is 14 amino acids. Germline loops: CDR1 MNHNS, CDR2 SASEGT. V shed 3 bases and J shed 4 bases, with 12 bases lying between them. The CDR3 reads CASSEAPRGTEAFF. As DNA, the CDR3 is TGTGCCAGCAGTGAGGCCCCCAGGGGCACTGAAGCTTTCTTT.

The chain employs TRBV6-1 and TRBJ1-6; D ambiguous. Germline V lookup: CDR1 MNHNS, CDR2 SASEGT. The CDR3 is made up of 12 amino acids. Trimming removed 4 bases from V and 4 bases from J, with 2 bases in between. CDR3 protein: CASSAYNSPLHF. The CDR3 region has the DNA TGTGCCAGCAGTGCTTATAATTCACCCCTCCACTTT.

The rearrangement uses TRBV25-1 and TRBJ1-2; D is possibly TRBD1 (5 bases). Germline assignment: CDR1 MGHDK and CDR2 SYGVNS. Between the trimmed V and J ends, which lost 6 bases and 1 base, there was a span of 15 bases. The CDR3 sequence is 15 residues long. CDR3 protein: CASSPHGGFNYGYTF. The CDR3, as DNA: TGTGCCAGCAGCCCTCATGGGGGATTTAACTATGGCTACACCTTC.

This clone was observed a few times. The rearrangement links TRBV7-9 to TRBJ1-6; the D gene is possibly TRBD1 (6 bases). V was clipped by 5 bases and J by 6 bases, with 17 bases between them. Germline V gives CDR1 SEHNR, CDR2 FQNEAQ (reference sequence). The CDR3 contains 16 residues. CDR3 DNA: TGTGCCAGCAGCACAGCCACGACAGGAGTTAATTCACCCCTCCACTTT. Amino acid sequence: CASSTATTGVNSPLHF. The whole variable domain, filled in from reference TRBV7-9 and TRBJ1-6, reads DTGVSQNPRHKITKRGQNVTFRCDPISEHNRLYWYRQTLGQGPEFLTYFQNEAQLEKSRLLSDRFSAERPKGSFSTLEIQRTEQGDSAMYLCASSTATTGVNSPLHFGNGTRLTVT.

CDR3 DNA sequence: TGTGCCAGCAGCCCCCGACAGGGCGGTCCCCAGTACTTC. The encoded protein is CASSPRQGGPQYF. V usage is TRBV5-8 and J usage is TRBJ2-5; 7 bases map to TRBD1. The V segment lost 4 bases and the J segment 9 bases; nucleotides outside the gene matches: 9. Germline CDR1 and CDR2: SGHTS and YDEGEE. The CDR3 is made up of 13 amino acids.

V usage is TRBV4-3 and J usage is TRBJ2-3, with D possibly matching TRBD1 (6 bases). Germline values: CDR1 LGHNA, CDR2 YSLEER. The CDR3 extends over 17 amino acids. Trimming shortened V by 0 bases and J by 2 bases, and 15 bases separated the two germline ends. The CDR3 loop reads CASSQDGGGDFTDTQYF. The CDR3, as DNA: TGCGCCAGCAGCCAAGATGGGGGCGGAGACTTCACAGATACGCAGTATTTT.

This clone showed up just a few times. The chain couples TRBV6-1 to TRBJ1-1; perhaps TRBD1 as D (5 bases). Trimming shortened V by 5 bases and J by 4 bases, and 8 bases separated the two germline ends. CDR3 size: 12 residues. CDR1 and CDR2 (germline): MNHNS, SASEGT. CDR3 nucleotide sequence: TGTGCCAGCAGTAGAAGGGGCACTGAAGCTTTCTTT. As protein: CASSRRGTEAFF.

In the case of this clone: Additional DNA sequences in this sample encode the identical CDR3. This CDR3 reads CASSLGTGNQPQHF. CDR3 DNA sequence: TGTGCCAGCAGCTTGGGGACAGGCAATCAGCCCCAGCATTTT. The V gene is TRBV5-4, the J gene TRBJ1-5, with D maybe TRBD1 (6 bases). Germline lookup yields CDR1 SGHNT and CDR2 YYREEE (reference sequence). This CDR3 has 14 residues. Trimming removed 0 bases from V and 2 bases from J, with 6 bases in between.

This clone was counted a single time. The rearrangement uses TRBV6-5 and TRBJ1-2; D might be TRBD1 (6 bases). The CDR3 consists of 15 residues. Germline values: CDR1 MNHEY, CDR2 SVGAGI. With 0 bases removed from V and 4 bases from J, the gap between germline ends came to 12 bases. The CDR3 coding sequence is TGTGCCAGCAGTTACTCGATACAGGGAGGCTATGGCTACACCTTC. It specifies CASSYSIQGGYGYTF.

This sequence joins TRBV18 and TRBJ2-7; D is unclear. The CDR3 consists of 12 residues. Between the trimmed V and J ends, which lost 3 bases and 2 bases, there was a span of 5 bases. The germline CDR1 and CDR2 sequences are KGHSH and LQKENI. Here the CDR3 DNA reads TGTGCCAGCTCACCTGATGCCTACGAGCAGTACTTC. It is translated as CASSPDAYEQYF.